Sequencing of this T cell receptor (beta chain) was carried out in a study of T cell repertoires in cytomegalovirus infection. Each CDR3 protein is one row after TCRdb ran MiXCR on the reads. The sample carries some 170,000 distinct CDR3 sequences, roughly 17% recorded once. The CDR3 has 13 residues. Germline assignment: CDR1 WSHSY and CDR2 SAAADI. V lost 4 bases and J 2 bases, leaving 9 bases between the germline ends. The chain links TRBV10-2 to TRBJ2-7; TRBD2 is a possible D gene (6 bases). The sequence was collected from a human donor in good health (CMV status not recorded). Some clones in this sample may be carry-over from other donors' samples. The specimen sequenced was CD8+ T cells from PBMCs. In nucleotides, the CDR3 is TGCGCCAGCAGTGTTGGAGGGACCTACGAGCAGTACTTC. Translation gives CASSVGGTYEQYF.